This T cell receptor beta chain was profiled in a study of human T cells and chemical hapten exposure. Study background: Patch tests containing 0.01% DPC, applied to the upper back, were read at 6 days. Diagnoses of alopecia areata, totalis or universalis occurred in mostly female patients.

Time point specified: pre-sensitization, week 0. Treatment described: therapeutic diphenylcyclopropenone sensitization with weekly scalp DPC. The study enrolled 18 to 70-year-old alopecia patients suitable for DPC. TCRdb passed the RACE reads through MiXCR, listing each CDR3 protein once. This table has roughly 80,000 distinct CDR3 sequences, around 13% appearing once. The receptor was derived from a woman aged 45-65 years with alopecia areata. Some clones in this sample may be carry-over from other donors' samples. The sample consisted of whole blood, taken in connection with sensitization to the hapten diphenylcyclopropenone (DPC).

The CDR3 spells CASSLEGAGGTYEQYF. In nucleotides, the CDR3 is TGCGCCAGCAGCTTGGAGGGCGCGGGAGGGACCTACGAGCAGTACTTC. The gene calls are TRBV5-1 and TRBJ2-7; 9 nucleotides line up with TRBD2. Unmatched junction bases numbered 6, after V lost 0 bases and J lost 2 bases. This CDR3 spans 16 amino acids. In germline, CDR1 is SGHRS, CDR2 YFSETQ.